This passage covers 2 T cell receptor beta chains from one sample sequenced in a study of blood T cell repertoires in COVID-19. Clones were read by immunoSEQ multiplex PCR, and TCRdb kept only the in-frame ones, dropping some. This table holds 200,000 to 300,000 clones, 75% to 90% found once. The sequenced sample was peripheral blood. The receptors were gathered from a man in his 60s who had recovered from COVID-19.

The gene calls are TRBV5-1 and TRBJ1-2; the D gene is possibly TRBD1 (6 bases). V was clipped by 0 bases and J by 3 bases, with 15 bases between them. The CDR3 has 16 amino acids. From germline, CDR1 is SGHRS and CDR2 YFSETQ. The DNA of the CDR3 is TGCGCCAGCAGCTTGGCCGTGACAGAGGGGGACTATGGCTACACCTTC. This sequence encodes CASSLAVTEGDYGYTF.

A few counts support this clone. The V and J genes are TRBV7-9 and TRBJ2-3; 13 nucleotides align to TRBD2. V shed 6 bases and J 5 bases; nucleotides not matched to a gene: 2. The CDR3 loop spans 14 amino acids. CDR1 and CDR2 from the germline V gene are SEHNR and FQNEAQ (reference sequence). CDR3 nucleotides: TGTGCCAGCAGGACTAGCGGGGGGTTAGATACGCAGTATTTT. Translated, it gives CASRTSGGLDTQYF. Variable domain in full (rest from reference TRBV7-9 and TRBJ2-3): DTGVSQNPRHKITKRGQNVTFRCDPISEHNRLYWYRQTLGQGPEFLTYFQNEAQLEKSRLLSDRFSAERPKGSFSTLEIQRTEQGDSAMYLCASRTSGGLDTQYFGPGTRLTVL.